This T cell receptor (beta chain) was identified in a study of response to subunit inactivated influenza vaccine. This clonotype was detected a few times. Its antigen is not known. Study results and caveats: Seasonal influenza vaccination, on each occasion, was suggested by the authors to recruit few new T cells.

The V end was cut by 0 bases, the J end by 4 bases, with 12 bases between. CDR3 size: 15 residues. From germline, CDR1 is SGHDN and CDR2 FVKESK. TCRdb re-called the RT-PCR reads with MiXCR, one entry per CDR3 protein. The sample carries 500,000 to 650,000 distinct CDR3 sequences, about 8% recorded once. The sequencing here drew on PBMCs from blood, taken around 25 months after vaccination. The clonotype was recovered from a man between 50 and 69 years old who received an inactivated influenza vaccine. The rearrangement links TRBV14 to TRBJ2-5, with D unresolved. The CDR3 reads CASSQEARLLETQYF. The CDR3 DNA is TGTGCCAGCAGCCAAGAGGCGAGGCTCCTAGAGACCCAGTACTTC.